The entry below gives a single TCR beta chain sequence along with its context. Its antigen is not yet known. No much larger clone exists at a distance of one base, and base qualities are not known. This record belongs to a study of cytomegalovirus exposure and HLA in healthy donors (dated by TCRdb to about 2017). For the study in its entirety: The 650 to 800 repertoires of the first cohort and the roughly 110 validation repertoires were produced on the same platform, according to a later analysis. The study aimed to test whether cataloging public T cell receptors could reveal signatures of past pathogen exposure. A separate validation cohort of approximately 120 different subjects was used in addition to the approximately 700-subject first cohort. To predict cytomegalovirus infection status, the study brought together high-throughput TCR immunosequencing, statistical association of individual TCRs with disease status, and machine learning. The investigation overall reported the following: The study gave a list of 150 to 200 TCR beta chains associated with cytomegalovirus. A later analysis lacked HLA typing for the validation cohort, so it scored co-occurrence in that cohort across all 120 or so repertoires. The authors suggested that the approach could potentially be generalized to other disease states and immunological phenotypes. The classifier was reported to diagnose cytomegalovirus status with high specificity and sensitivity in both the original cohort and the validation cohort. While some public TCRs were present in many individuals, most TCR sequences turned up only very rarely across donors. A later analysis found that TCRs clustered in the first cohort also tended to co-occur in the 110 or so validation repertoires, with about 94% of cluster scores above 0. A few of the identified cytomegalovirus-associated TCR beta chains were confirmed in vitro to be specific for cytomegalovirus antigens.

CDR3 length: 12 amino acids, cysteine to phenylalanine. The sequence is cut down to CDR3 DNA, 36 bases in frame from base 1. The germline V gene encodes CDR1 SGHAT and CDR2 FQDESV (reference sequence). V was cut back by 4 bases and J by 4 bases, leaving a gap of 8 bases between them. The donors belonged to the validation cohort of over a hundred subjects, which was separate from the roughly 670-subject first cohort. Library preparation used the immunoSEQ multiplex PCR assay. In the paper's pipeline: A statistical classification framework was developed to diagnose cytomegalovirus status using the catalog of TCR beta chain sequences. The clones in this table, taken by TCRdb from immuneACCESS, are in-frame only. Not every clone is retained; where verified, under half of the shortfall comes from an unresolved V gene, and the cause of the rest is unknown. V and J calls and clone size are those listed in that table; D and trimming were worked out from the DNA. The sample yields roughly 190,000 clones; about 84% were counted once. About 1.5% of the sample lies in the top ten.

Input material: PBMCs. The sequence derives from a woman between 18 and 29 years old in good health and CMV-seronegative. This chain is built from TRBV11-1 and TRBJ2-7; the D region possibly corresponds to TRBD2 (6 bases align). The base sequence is TGTGCCAGCAGCTCGGGAGTTTACGAGCAGTACTTC. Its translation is CASSSGVYEQYF.